This T cell receptor beta chain comes out of a study of T cells in Graves' hyperthyroidism and ophthalmopathy. Study information: Before any treatment, at initial diagnosis, peripheral blood was collected. Findings and limits, study-wide: Classification by a 13 V-J model distinguished ophthalmopathy from stable hyperthyroidism.

The CDR3 regions of TCR beta were amplified from RNA transcripts. Carried out on the TCR CDR3, a first-round RT-PCR used the HTBI primer set. TCRdb called the multiplex PCR reads again in MiXCR, with one record for every CDR3 protein. The table has approximately 370,000 distinct CDR3 sequences, 17% seen once. This clonotype was counted ten times or more. Its cognate antigen is unknown. The CDR3 runs 16 residues. The germline V gene encodes CDR1 MNHEY and CDR2 SMNVEV (reference sequence). J lost 5 bases, V lost 1 base, and 5 bases had no gene match. The TCR comes from a woman aged 25 to 39 with Graves' hyperthyroidism that later progressed to Graves' ophthalmopathy. Material for sequencing was blood. The chain is built from TRBV27 and TRBJ2-2; 9 bases agree with TRBD2. In DNA form, the CDR3 reads TGTGCCAGCAGTTTATTAGGGCTAGCGGGAACCGGGGAGCTGTTTTTT. The encoded protein is CASSLLGLAGTGELFF.